The rows below give T cell receptor beta chains drawn from one sample of a study of blood T cells in healthy people across ages. MiXCR, applied by TCRdb to the 5' RACE reads, yields one record per CDR3 protein. The sample holds just over 1 million distinct CDR3 sequences, 40% to 45% seen once. The specimen was blood. Every receptor here comes from a woman in her fifties or sixties in good health. Both conserved end residues are part of each CDR3. The order of the fields is D gene, J gene, CDR3 length, V gene, clone size, CDR3 DNA, CDR3 protein. A D gene is named only where the DNA matches it firmly. Rows give clone size only sometimes, using once, few, many, or a class for an expanded clone.

. TRBJ2-5 15 TRBV5-5 . TGTGCCAGCAGCTTTCCGGGGACCCCCCAAGAGACCCAGTACTTC CASSFPGTPQETQYF
. TRBJ2-7 14 TRBV29-1 many TGCAGCGTTGAATCAGGGACGGGCGCCTACGAGCAGTACTTC CSVESGTGAYEQYF
. TRBJ1-4 13 TRBV20-1 . TGCAGTGCTAGTGGGAGCATTAATGAAAAACTGTTTTTT CSASGSINEKLFF
TRBD1 TRBJ1-2 14 TRBV3-1 . TGTGCCAGCAGCCAAGGACAGGGTAACTATGGCTACACCTTC CASSQGQGNYGYTF
. TRBJ2-3 15 TRBV9 . TGTGCCAGCAGCGAATTAAAGACTAGCACAGATACGCAGTATTTT CASSELKTSTDTQYF
. TRBJ2-3 14 TRBV27 once TGTGCCAGCAGCACGTGGCAAGGCACAGATACGCAGTATTTT CASSTWQGTDTQYF
TRBD1 TRBJ1-5 15 TRBV12-5 . TGTGCTAGTGCCATACTACAGGGGGCCAATCAGCCCCAGCATTTT CASAILQGANQPQHF
TRBD2 TRBJ2-3 16 TRBV27 . TGTGCCAGCAGTACCGGACTAGCGGGATCTCAAGATACGCAGTATTTT CASSTGLAGSQDTQYF
. TRBJ2-6 15 TRBV10-3 . TGTGCCATCAGCGGGACTGGCTCTGGGGCCAACGTCCTGACTTTC CAISGTGSGANVLTF
. TRBJ2-1 15 TRBV12-3/TRBV12-4 few TGTGCCAGCAGTTTTGAGGGGGGATCTTACAATGAGCAGTTCTTC CASSFEGGSYNEQFF
. TRBJ2-7 11 TRBV29-1 . TGCAGCGGGAGGCAGGAGGGCGAGCAGTACTTC CSGRQEGEQYF
TRBD2 TRBJ2-2 16 TRBV7-3 . TGTGCCAGCAGCTTATCACTAGCGCTAAGTAGAGGGGAGCTGTTTTTT CASSLSLALSRGELFF
. TRBJ2-7 12 TRBV9 many TGTGCCAGCAGCGGCGAAGGGTACGAGCAGTACTTC CASSGEGYEQYF
TRBD2 TRBJ2-7 15 TRBV10-2 many TGCGCCAGCAGTGTCGGGGGAGGGCTCGTTCGCGAGCAGTACTTC CASSVGGGLVREQYF
TRBD1 TRBJ2-7 16 TRBV15 few TGTGCCACCAGCACCAGACAGGGGGCGCAGGCCTACGAGCAGTACTTC CATSTRQGAQAYEQYF
TRBD2 TRBJ2-1 17 TRBV5-1 few TGCGCCAGCAGCCTCGGGGGACTAGCGGGACAACAGGGTGAGCAGTTCTTC CASSLGGLAGQQGEQFF
. TRBJ2-5 15 TRBV28 few TGTGCCAGCAGTGTCCCACAGAGTTCCCAAGAGACCCAGTACTTC CASSVPQSSQETQYF
TRBD2 TRBJ2-3 21 TRBV6-1 few TGTGCCAGCAGTGCGAGCGGGACTAGCGGGAGTCACCGCCTCGTCACAGATACGCAGTATTTT CASSASGTSGSHRLVTDTQYF
. TRBJ1-5 17 TRBV20-1 . TGCAGTGCTAGAGACGTCACCTCGTCTTATAGCAATCAGCCCCAGCATTTT CSARDVTSSYSNQPQHF
TRBD2 TRBJ2-1 16 TRBV27 . TGTGCCAGCAGTCTATTACTAGCGGGAGGAAGCGGGGAGCAGTTCTTC CASSLLLAGGSGEQFF
. TRBJ2-1 16 TRBV7-9 . TGTGCCAGCAGCCCCCGAAGGGGGGCCATGATCAATGAGCAGTTCTTC CASSPRRGAMINEQFF
. TRBJ2-7 15 TRBV4-1 once TGCGCCAGCAGCCAGATAACGGGGGTAGAATACGAGCAGTACTTC CASSQITGVEYEQYF
. TRBJ2-7 13 TRBV27 few TGTGCCAGCCGTGGGCATAGGGGATACGAGCAGTACTTC CASRGHRGYEQYF
. TRBJ2-7 14 TRBV29-1 few TGCAGCGTTGAAGATCGGGGCAGCGGCTACGAGCAGTACTTC CSVEDRGSGYEQYF
TRBD2 TRBJ2-5 17 TRBV20-1 . TGCAGTGCTAGCAAACCTACTAGCGGGAGGGTCCAAGAGACCCAGTACTTC CSASKPTSGRVQETQYF
TRBD2 TRBJ2-4 17 TRBV4-1 . TGCGCCAGCAGCCAATATCGACTAGCGGGAGCCAAAAACATTCAGTACTTC CASSQYRLAGAKNIQYF
TRBD2 TRBJ2-5 16 TRBV27 . TGTGCCAGCAGTTCACGACTAGCGGGCTATCAAGAGACCCAGTACTTC CASSSRLAGYQETQYF
. TRBJ2-1 13 TRBV3-1 . TGTGCCAGCAGCCAATCTCTCTACAATGAGCAGTTCTTC CASSQSLYNEQFF
. TRBJ2-1 17 TRBV24-1 . TGTGCCACCAGTGCCAGATTAACAGGGAAATCCTACAATGAGCAGTTCTTC CATSARLTGKSYNEQFF
. TRBJ2-5 13 TRBV5-6 few TGTGCCAGCAGCTTTTCGGCAGAAGAGACCCAGTACTTC CASSFSAEETQYF
TRBD1 TRBJ1-5 16 TRBV28 few TGTGCCAGCAGTTTTGGGGGACAGGGAGCCAATCAGCCCCAGCATTTT CASSFGGQGANQPQHF
. TRBJ2-4 20 TRBV7-9 once TGTGCCAGCAGCTTATATGGGTTGGGGGACTCCCTCCTTAGAAAAAACATTCAGTACTTC CASSLYGLGDSLLRKNIQYF
TRBD2 TRBJ2-4 18 TRBV4-1 . TGCGCCAGCAGCCCGGGTCTAGCGGGGGGTTTCTCCAAAAACATTCAGTACTTC CASSPGLAGGFSKNIQYF
. TRBJ2-7 13 TRBV5-1 many TGTGCCAGCAGTTTGGGGGTGGGCTACGAGCAGTACTTC CASSLGVGYEQYF
. TRBJ1-2 15 TRBV27 once TGTGCCAGCAGTATAAATAGGGGAAAGGGCTATGGCTACACCTTC CASSINRGKGYGYTF
. TRBJ1-1 13 TRBV18 . TGTGCCAGCTCACAACAGGGAGACACTGAAACTTTCTTT CASSQQGDTETFF
. TRBJ1-2 13 TRBV6-2/TRBV6-3 . TGTGCCAGCAGTTTTTATCAGGCTTCCGGCTACACCTTC CASSFYQASGYTF
TRBD2 TRBJ2-3 16 TRBV6-2/TRBV6-3 . TGTGCCAGCAGTCTCTTTAGCGGGAGGGCCACAGATACGCAGTATTTT CASSLFSGRATDTQYF